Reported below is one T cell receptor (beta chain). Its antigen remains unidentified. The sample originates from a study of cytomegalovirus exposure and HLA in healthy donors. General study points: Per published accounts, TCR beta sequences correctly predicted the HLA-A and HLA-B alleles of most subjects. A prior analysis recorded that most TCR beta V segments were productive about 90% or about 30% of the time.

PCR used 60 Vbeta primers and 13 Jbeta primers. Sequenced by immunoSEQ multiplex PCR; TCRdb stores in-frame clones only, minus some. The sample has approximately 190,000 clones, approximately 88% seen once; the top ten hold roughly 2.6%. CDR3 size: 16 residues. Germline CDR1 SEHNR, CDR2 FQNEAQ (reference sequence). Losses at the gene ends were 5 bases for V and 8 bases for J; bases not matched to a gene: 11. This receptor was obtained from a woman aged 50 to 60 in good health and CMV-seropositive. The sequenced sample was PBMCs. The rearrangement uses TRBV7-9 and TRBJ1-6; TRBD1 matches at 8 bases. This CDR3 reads CASSIFDRGAYSPLHF. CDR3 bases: TGTGCCAGCAGCATATTTGACAGGGGCGCTTATTCACCCCTCCACTTT.